This T cell receptor beta chain was captured by sequencing in a study of blood T cell repertoires in COVID-19. The wider study: The origin of the acute and convalescent COVID-19 samples was the United States, Italy and Spain.

The V gene end was trimmed by 5 bases and the J gene end by 4 bases; junction bases not matched to a gene: 5. Germline V CDR1 and CDR2: SGHAT, FQNNGV. This CDR3 contains 15 residues. Original data processing: Using reference gene primer amplification, nucleated cell counts were estimated. Assay used: immunoSEQ multiplex PCR; TCRdb lists only in-frame clones, some missing. Clone size and the V and J calls come from that table; the DNA yielded D and trimming. The sample consists of 250,000 to 350,000 clones, approximately 90% of them appearing once. V usage is TRBV11-2 and J usage is TRBJ1-4; TRBD1 agrees at 9 bases. Sequenced: peripheral blood. The TCR comes from a woman aged 50 to 60 with COVID-19, enrolled during active disease. The chain's CDR3 is CASSTWTGDNEKLFF. The CDR3 nucleotides are TGTGCCAGCAGCACATGGACAGGGGATAATGAAAAACTGTTTTTT.